What follows are 15 T cell receptor beta chains derived from one specimen sequenced in a study of CXCR3-negative and CXCR3-positive naive CD8 T cells. Study-level points and caveats: CXCR3-negative naive cells had less hydrophobic TRB CDR3s than did CXCR3-positive naive cells.

5' RACE with UMI labels generated the TRB cDNA libraries. From its re-call of the 5' RACE reads, TCRdb lists each CDR3 protein once, without DNA. This sample's table has over 70,000 distinct CDR3 sequences. No antigen has been identified for these receptors. The sequencing sample was made of naive CXCR3+ CD8+ T cells from blood. Subset in this sample: CD45RO-CCR7+CD27+CD95- naive CD8+ T cells expressing CXCR3 (TNR3+). These receptors all stem from a human donor in good health. Some clones in this sample may be carry-over from other donors' samples.

V gene TRBV21-1 combines with J gene TRBJ1-1; TCRdb's D call, TRBD1, is unchecked because there is no DNA. TRBV21-1 is a recognized pseudogene. The CDR3 sequence is 15 residues long. CDR3 amino acids: CASTPGGHKNTEAFF.

CDR3 sequence: CATSILAGWNEQFF. The chain is built from TRBV15 and TRBJ2-1; TCRdb's D gene call, TRBD2, goes unchecked for lack of DNA. The length of the CDR3 is 14 residues. Per the germline V gene, CDR1 is LNHNV and CDR2 is YYDKDF (reference sequence).

This chain connects TRBV28 to TRBJ2-6. This CDR3 spans 16 amino acids. The germline gives CDR1 MDHEN, CDR2 SYDVKM. The chain's CDR3 is CASSLSAGSGANVLTF.

The rearrangement links TRBV4-1 to TRBJ1-1. The CDR3 length is 12 residues. Germline V lookup: CDR1 MGHRA, CDR2 YSYEKL. The CDR3 here is CASSQGHTEAFF.

Here the CDR3 reads CATSSDQGNGQPQHF. The chain recombines TRBV15 with TRBJ1-5; TCRdb's D call, TRBD1, is unchecked because there is no DNA. CDR1 and CDR2 from the germline V gene are LNHNV and YYDKDF (reference sequence). CDR3 size: 15 residues.

CDR3 residues: CASSEGTAAYGYTF. This rearrangement joins TRBV5-6 to TRBJ1-2. CDR3 length: 14 residues. Germline V gene sequence: CDR1 SGHDT, CDR2 YYEEEE.

The rearrangement links TRBV29-1 to TRBJ2-1. The CDR3 extends over 11 amino acids. Germline V lookup: CDR1 SQVTM, CDR2 ANQGSEA. The CDR3 protein is CSAVPGGEQFF.

The chain carries TRBV5-1 and TRBJ1-1; as DNA is missing, the TRBD1 call by TCRdb cannot be tested. CDR3 length: 13 residues. Germline V CDR1 and CDR2: SGHRS, YFSETQ. CDR3: CASHTGGSTEAFF.

This sequence joins TRBV28 and TRBJ2-7; TCRdb proposes TRBD1, but this gene call is untestable without DNA. CDR3 length: 13 amino acids. Germline CDR1 MDHEN, CDR2 SYDVKM. The CDR3 region is CAGRDRSAYEQYF.

This chain connects TRBV28 to TRBJ2-5; TCRdb gives TRBD2 as the D gene, but with no DNA this cannot be confirmed. Looked up from germline, CDR1 is MDHEN and CDR2 is SYDVKM. CDR3 size: 15 residues. CDR3 loop: CASSPLIPTQETQYF.

V gene TRBV6-5 combines with J gene TRBJ1-1; TCRdb returns TRBD1, unconfirmable since there is no DNA. The CDR3 extends over 15 amino acids. From germline, CDR1 is MNHEY and CDR2 SVGAGI. This CDR3 reads CASSSRTEVNTEAFF.

The chain employs TRBV27 and TRBJ2-3; the D call from TCRdb, TRBD1, cannot be confirmed without DNA. CDR1 and CDR2 from the germline V gene are MNHEY and SMNVEV (reference sequence). The length of the CDR3 is 14 residues. CDR3 sequence reads: CASTPGAYPDTQYF.

CDR3 amino acids: CSVETSGRGRTYEQYF. The chain carries TRBV29-1 and TRBJ2-7; TCRdb calls TRBD2, which cannot be checked without DNA. Per germline, CDR1 SQVTM and CDR2 ANQGSEA. The length of the CDR3 is 16 residues.

This chain uses TRBV20-1 with TRBJ2-1; TCRdb designates TRBD1, a call that cannot be tested without DNA. The CDR3 is 11 amino acids. CDR1 is DFQATT and CDR2 is SNEGSKA in the germline V gene (reference sequence). The CDR3 region is CIGQGDNEQFF.

The chain couples TRBV23-1 to TRBJ2-2. TRBV23-1 is an open reading frame whose function is uncertain. This CDR3 contains 13 residues. The CDR3 loop reads CASSQSWAGELFF.